This entry is about one TCR beta chain. V lost 0 bases and J 4 bases, leaving 10 bases between the germline ends. CDR3 length equals 15 residues. CDR1 is KGHDR, CDR2 SFDVKD, per germline. This sample is drawn from a study of control samples from healthy donors and cancer patients. The method was immunoSEQ multiplex PCR; TCRdb's version includes in-frame clones alone and lacks a portion of them. The table lists around 180,000 clones, 70% to 90% of them singletons, with approximately 4.9% in the top ten. The sequence was collected from a woman aged 25 to 39 in good health. This chain joins TRBV24-1 and TRBJ2-3; D is unclear. Sequences were obtained from blood. The CDR3 protein is CATSDLRLDADTQYF. The CDR3 nucleotides are TGTGCCACCAGTGATTTGCGGCTAGATGCAGATACGCAGTATTTT.